Below are 24 T cell receptor beta chains sequenced from a single sample in a study of OX40 agonist ivuxolimab in advanced cancers. The method was immunoSEQ multiplex PCR; TCRdb's version includes in-frame clones alone and lacks a portion of them. The sample yields about 58,000 clones, 80% to 90% seen once. The material was CD4+ or CD8+ T cells sorted from blood, obtained in a trial of the OX40 agonist ivuxolimab. Every receptor here comes from an adult with an advanced solid tumor such as melanoma, head and neck, liver or kidney cancer.

The chain uses TRBV5-1 and TRBJ1-5; tentative D call: TRBD1 (6 bases). The germline V gene encodes CDR1 SGHRS and CDR2 YFSETQ. The CDR3 runs to 15 residues. Between the trimmed V and J ends, which lost 0 bases and 3 bases, there was a span of 10 bases. For the CDR3, the DNA is TGCGCCAGCAGCTTGGAGTGGGGGGCCAATCAGCCCCAGCATTTT. This translates into CASSLEWGANQPQHF.

The chain carries TRBV27 and TRBJ1-5, with 7 nucleotides matching TRBD1. V was clipped by 7 bases and J by 1 base; unmatched bases: 16. The germline gives CDR1 MNHEY, CDR2 SMNVEV (reference sequence). The CDR3 is made up of 18 amino acids. The CDR3 loop reads CASNPGGGDGLSNQPQHF. The CDR3 DNA reads TGTGCCAGCAATCCTGGAGGGGGCGATGGTCTGAGCAATCAGCCCCAGCATTTT.

The chain is built from TRBV7-6 and TRBJ2-1; D gene unclear. The CDR3 sequence is 12 residues long. In germline, CDR1 is SGHVS, CDR2 FNYEAQ. The V end was cut by 4 bases, the J end by 7 bases, with 8 bases between. The CDR3 is CASSSPVNEQFF. The CDR3 coding sequence is TGTGCCAGCAGCTCACCCGTAAATGAGCAGTTCTTC.

The chain couples TRBV2 to TRBJ2-1; 14 bases agree with TRBD2. The CDR3 totals 15 residues. CDR1 and CDR2 from the germline V gene are SNHLY and FYNNEI. Trimming at V came to 6 bases and at J to 10 bases, leaving 8 bases not matched to a gene. CDR3: CASRAGTSGSFEQFF. DNA of the CDR3: TGTGCCAGCAGAGCCGGGACTAGCGGGAGCTTCGAGCAGTTCTTC.

The chain carries TRBV6-5 and TRBJ2-7; maybe TRBD1 (6 bases). V was pared by 8 bases and J by 6 bases, with 17 bases between. CDR1 and CDR2 from the germline V gene are MNHEY and SVGAGI. The CDR3 is 13 residues long. The CDR3 is CASARGSSVEQYV. The CDR3 DNA follows: TGTGCCAGCGCAAGGGGGAGCTCGGTCGAGCAGTACGTC.

Within the sample, this clone is medium-sized. This chain uses TRBV28 with TRBJ2-3; tentative D call: TRBD1 (5 bases). The CDR3 consists of 19 residues. Per the germline V gene, CDR1 is MDHEN and CDR2 is SYDVKM. Trimming took 3 bases from V and 2 from J, leaving 24 bases between them. The CDR3 DNA reads TGTGCCAGCAGTTTTCCTACACTCACCTCGGACACCTACACAGATACGCAGTATTTT. This encodes CASSFPTLTSDTYTDTQYF.

The chain recombines TRBV19 with TRBJ2-1; TRBD2 might be the D (6 bases). The CDR3 extends over 13 amino acids. V lost 3 bases, J lost 7 bases, and 10 bases lay in between. CDR1 is LNHDA, CDR2 SQIVND, per germline (reference sequence). CDR3: CASSMGGRNEQFF. The CDR3 region has the DNA TGTGCCAGTAGTATGGGGGGAAGGAATGAGCAGTTCTTC.

CDR3 DNA sequence: TGTGCCAGCACTGACAGTAACTATGGCTACACCTTC. Translated, it gives CASTDSNYGYTF. The chain couples TRBV2 to TRBJ1-2; tentatively, D is TRBD1 (5 bases). The CDR3 totals 12 residues. Germline CDR1 SNHLY, CDR2 FYNNEI. Deletions cut 7 bases from V and 1 base from J, with 7 bases between.

In nucleotides, the CDR3 is TGTGCCAGCAGGGATACAGGGTTAAGCGGCGAGCAGTACTTC. It codes for CASRDTGLSGEQYF. V usage is TRBV2 and J usage is TRBJ2-7; D is possibly TRBD1 (6 bases). The CDR3 has 14 amino acids. Germline CDR1 and CDR2: SNHLY and FYNNEI. Between the trimmed V and J ends, which lost 6 bases and 6 bases, there was a span of 18 bases.

The chain links TRBV5-1 to TRBJ2-7; D unclear. The CDR3 is 12 residues long. In germline, CDR1 is SGHRS, CDR2 YFSETQ. V lost 2 bases to trimming and J lost 3 bases, with 6 bases between them. This chain's CDR3 is CASSFGFYEQYF. CDR3 DNA: TGCGCCAGCAGCTTTGGGTTCTACGAGCAGTACTTC.

The gene calls are TRBV7-9 and TRBJ1-1, with D possibly TRBD1 on 5 matching bases. V lost 7 bases, J lost 3 bases, and 18 bases lay in between. CDR1 is SEHNR and CDR2 is FQNEAQ in the germline V gene (reference sequence). CDR3 length: 15 residues. CDR3: CASKRGFVADTEAFF. The CDR3 DNA reads TGTGCCAGCAAGCGGGGGTTCGTAGCGGACACTGAAGCTTTCTTT.

J is TRBJ1-3 and V is TRBV7-9; D perhaps matches TRBD1 (6 bases). The CDR3 spans 16 residues. The germline gives CDR1 SEHNR, CDR2 FQNEAQ (reference sequence). Deletions cut 6 bases from V and 1 base from J, with 16 bases between. The CDR3 spells CASSRRRGTSGNTIYF. CDR3 coding DNA: TGTGCCAGCAGTCGCCGCAGGGGAACTTCTGGAAACACCATATATTTT.

The CDR3 DNA sequence: TGTGCCAGCAGCTTAGATGGCGGACAGTTCACTACCTACTCCTACGAGCAGTACTTC. This sequence encodes CASSLDGGQFTTYSYEQYF. The chain recombines TRBV11-2 with TRBJ2-7; D perhaps matches TRBD1 (6 bases). The CDR3 loop spans 19 amino acids. The V end was cut by 0 bases, the J end by 0 bases, with 21 bases between. Germline-derived CDR1 and CDR2 are SGHAT and FQNNGV.

The chain recombines TRBV27 with TRBJ2-6; no clear D gene. The V end lost 5 bases, the J end lost 0 bases, and 5 bases lay between the germline ends. In germline, CDR1 is MNHEY, CDR2 SMNVEV (reference sequence). This CDR3 has 14 amino acids. CDR3 loop: CASSPSSGANVLTF. The CDR3, as DNA: TGTGCCAGCAGTCCGAGCTCTGGGGCCAACGTCCTGACTTTC.

This clone appeared a few times. The gene calls are TRBV30 and TRBJ1-3; no definite D call. The germline gives CDR1 GTSNPN, CDR2 SVGIG (reference sequence). The CDR3 consists of 14 residues. V lost 7 bases and J lost 0, with 13 bases in between. CDR3 in DNA: TGTGCCTACTCTGACGGCGACTCTGGAAACACCATATATTTT. Translation: CAYSDGDSGNTIYF.

The genes are TRBV6-5 and TRBJ1-1, with a weak D call TRBD1 (6 bases). Germline V gene sequence: CDR1 MNHEY, CDR2 SVGAGI. V was cut by 0 bases and J by 4 bases, with 6 bases left in between. This CDR3 is built from 13 residues. The chain's CDR3 is CASSYSGGTEAFF. Here the CDR3 DNA reads TGTGCCAGCAGTTACTCAGGGGGCACTGAAGCTTTCTTT.

The chain links TRBV4-3 to TRBJ2-3, with D hard to call. The CDR3 spans 13 residues. Germline-derived CDR1 and CDR2 are LGHNA and YSLEER. Trimming removed 0 bases from V and 7 bases from J, with 8 bases in between. CDR3 region: CASSQDEGNTQYF. The CDR3, as DNA: TGCGCCAGCAGCCAAGATGAAGGAAATACGCAGTATTTT.

The V call is TRBV28, the J call TRBJ2-3; D perhaps matches TRBD1 (6 bases). Trimming shortened V by 5 bases and J by 2 bases, and 17 bases separated the two germline ends. Per germline, CDR1 MDHEN and CDR2 SYDVKM. The CDR3 is 16 residues long. CDR3 bases: TGTGCCAGCAGTCCGACCCGGGACATACTCACAGATACGCAGTATTTT. The encoded protein is CASSPTRDILTDTQYF. Combining the CDR3 with reference TRBV28 and TRBJ2-3 gives the whole variable domain DVKVTQSSRYLVKRTGEKVFLECVQDMDHENMFWYRQDPGLGLRLIYFSYDVKMKEKGDIPEGYSVSREKKERFSLILESASTNQTSMYLCASSPTRDILTDTQYFGPGTRLTVL.

This clone is a singleton in its sample. The chain employs TRBV10-3 and TRBJ2-1; possibly TRBD1 for D (7 bases). Trimming removed 3 bases from V and 7 bases from J, with 13 bases in between. Per the germline V gene, CDR1 is ENHRY and CDR2 is SYGVKD. The CDR3 runs 14 residues. CDR3 residues: CAISDQGGHNEQFF. DNA for the CDR3: TGTGCCATCAGTGATCAGGGGGGACATAATGAGCAGTTCTTC.

V gene TRBV6-5 combines with J gene TRBJ2-7; the match to TRBD1 covers 7 bases. This CDR3 has 16 residues. Germline trimming cut 0 bases from V and 1 base from J; bases unmatched to any gene: 6. The V gene's germline CDR1 is MNHEY and CDR2 SVGAGI. CDR3 loop: CASSYSSGTASYEQYF. CDR3 DNA: TGTGCCAGCAGTTACTCTTCCGGGACAGCTTCCTACGAGCAGTACTTC.

The chain links TRBV7-8 to TRBJ2-7; tentatively, D is TRBD1 (6 bases). V dropped 3 bases and J dropped 3 bases, with 12 bases sitting between them. The CDR3 is made up of 14 amino acids. Germline loops: CDR1 SGHVS, CDR2 FQNEAQ. CDR3 sequence reads: CASSLNVRGYEQYV. The CDR3 DNA is TGTGCCAGCAGCTTGAACGTCAGGGGCTACGAGCAGTACGTC.

The gene calls are TRBV6-6 and TRBJ1-6; weak D call: TRBD1 (5 bases). Germline V gene data show CDR1 as MNHNY and CDR2 as SVGAGI (reference sequence). With 5 bases removed from V and 0 bases from J, the gap between germline ends came to 11 bases. This CDR3 spans 16 amino acids. CDR3 sequence reads: CASSRSGSSYNSPLHF. DNA for the CDR3: TGTGCCAGCAGTCGTTCAGGGAGCTCCTATAATTCACCCCTCCACTTT.

The rearrangement uses TRBV11-2 and TRBJ2-7; D not resolved. Between the trimmed V and J ends, which lost 0 bases and 4 bases, there was a span of 7 bases. Germline V gene data show CDR1 as SGHAT and CDR2 as FQNNGV. The CDR3 consists of 13 residues. The CDR3 coding sequence is TGTGCCAGCAGCTTAGAAGCGCTATACGAGCAGTACGTC. This gives the protein CASSLEALYEQYV.

This clone has a handful of counts. CDR3 region: CASSSPSGTRGYTF. In DNA form, the CDR3 reads TGTGCCAGCAGTTCCCCCTCGGGGACGCGGGGCTACACCTTC. The chain links TRBV28 to TRBJ1-2; D possibly corresponds to TRBD1 (5 bases). The V gene's germline CDR1 is MDHEN and CDR2 SYDVKM. Trimming removed 4 bases from V and 8 bases from J, with 17 bases in between. The CDR3 extends over 14 amino acids.